A single sample is the source of the 6 T cell receptor beta chains below, sequenced in a study of T cell responses to AZD1222 COVID-19 vaccine. The table came from immunoSEQ multiplex PCR; TCRdb's copy has only in-frame clones and leaves some out. The data show roughly 100,000 clones, with 84% seen just once and 17% held by the top ten. The sample here was peripheral blood, taken on day 0 of AZD1222 vaccination. The source of these receptors is an adult in good health.

The chain uses TRBV4-2 and TRBJ1-1; D may be TRBD1 (5 bases). V dropped 0 bases and J dropped 0 bases, with 14 bases sitting between them. Germline V gene sequence: CDR1 LGHNA, CDR2 YNFKEQ. CDR3 length equals 17 residues. CDR3 loop: CASSQDGRGEMNTEAFF. The CDR3 DNA reads TGTGCCAGCAGCCAAGATGGTAGGGGCGAGATGAACACTGAAGCTTTCTTT.

This clone has only one observation. This chain links TRBV18 with TRBJ2-5; D ambiguous. V was clipped by 3 bases and J by 4 bases, with 9 bases between them. Germline loops: CDR1 KGHSH, CDR2 LQKENI. The length of the CDR3 is 13 residues. The CDR3 DNA reads TGTGCCAGCTCACCTCATACGGGAGAGACCCAGTACTTC. It yields the protein CASSPHTGETQYF.

The CDR3 here is CASSARAGSYEQYF. CDR3 DNA sequence: TGTGCCAGCAGCGCCCGGGCGGGCTCCTACGAGCAGTACTTC. The rearrangement uses TRBV5-8 and TRBJ2-7, with D perhaps TRBD2 (5 bases). This CDR3 has 14 amino acids. Trimming removed 4 bases at V and 0 bases at J, with 11 bases between. Per germline, CDR1 SGHTS and CDR2 YDEGEE.

The CDR3 protein is CASIPQGSRYGYTF. The CDR3 nucleotides are TGTGCCAGCATTCCACAGGGGTCTCGCTATGGCTACACCTTC. V usage is TRBV28 and J usage is TRBJ1-2, with 7 bases matching TRBD1. This CDR3 is built from 14 residues. With V trimmed by 7 bases and J by 4 bases, 9 bases remained unmatched. Germline V gene data show CDR1 as MDHEN and CDR2 as SYDVKM.

The CDR3 protein is CASSEALTTDTQYF. The CDR3 DNA sequence: TGTGCCAGCAGTGAAGCGCTTACGACAGATACGCAGTATTTT. This chain uses TRBV2 with TRBJ2-3; the D is unclear. CDR3 length: 14 residues. V lost 0 bases, J lost 3 bases, and 7 bases lay in between. Germline values: CDR1 SNHLY, CDR2 FYNNEI.

This chain links TRBV2 with TRBJ2-7, with 7 bases that match TRBD1. V trimming: 5 bases; J trimming: 2 bases; junction bases outside the gene matches: 3. CDR1 and CDR2 from the germline V gene are SNHLY and FYNNEI. CDR3 size: 13 residues. CDR3 DNA: TGTGCCAGCAGTCGGGACAGAGCCTACGAGCAGTACTTC. Translated: CASSRDRAYEQYF.